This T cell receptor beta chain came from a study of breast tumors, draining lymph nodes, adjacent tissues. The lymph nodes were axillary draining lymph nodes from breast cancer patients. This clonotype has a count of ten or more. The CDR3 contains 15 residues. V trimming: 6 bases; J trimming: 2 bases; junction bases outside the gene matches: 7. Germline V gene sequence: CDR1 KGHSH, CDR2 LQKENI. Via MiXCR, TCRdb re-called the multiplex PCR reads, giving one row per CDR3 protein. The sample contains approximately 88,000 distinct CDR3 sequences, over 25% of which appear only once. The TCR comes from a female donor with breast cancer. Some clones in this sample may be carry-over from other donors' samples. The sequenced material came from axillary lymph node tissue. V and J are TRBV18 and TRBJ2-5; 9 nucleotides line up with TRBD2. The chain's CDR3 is CASSKKGLAQETQYF. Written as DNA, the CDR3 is TGTGCCAGCTCTAAAAAGGGACTAGCTCAAGAGACCCAGTACTTC.